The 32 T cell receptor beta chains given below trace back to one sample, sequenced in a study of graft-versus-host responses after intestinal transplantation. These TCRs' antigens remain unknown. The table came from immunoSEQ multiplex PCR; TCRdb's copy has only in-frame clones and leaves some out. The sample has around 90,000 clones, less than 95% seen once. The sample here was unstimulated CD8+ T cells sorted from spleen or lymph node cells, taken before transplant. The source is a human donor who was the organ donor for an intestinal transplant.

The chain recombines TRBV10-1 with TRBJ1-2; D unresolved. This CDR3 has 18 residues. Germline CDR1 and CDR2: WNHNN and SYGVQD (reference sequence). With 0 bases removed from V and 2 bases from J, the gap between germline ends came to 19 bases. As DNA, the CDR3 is TGCGCCAGCAGTGAGTCCCCTGAGGATCGGGCGGGGAACTATGGCTACACCTTC. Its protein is CASSESPEDRAGNYGYTF.

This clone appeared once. CDR3 loop: CASSLWGLASEQYF. As DNA, the CDR3 is TGTGCCAGCAGTTTATGGGGACTGGCTAGCGAGCAGTACTTC. The chain joins TRBV27 to TRBJ2-7, with D possibly being TRBD2 (6 bases). CDR3 size: 14 residues. The V gene's germline CDR1 is MNHEY and CDR2 SMNVEV (reference sequence). The V end lost 1 base, the J end lost 6 bases, and 13 bases lay between the germline ends.

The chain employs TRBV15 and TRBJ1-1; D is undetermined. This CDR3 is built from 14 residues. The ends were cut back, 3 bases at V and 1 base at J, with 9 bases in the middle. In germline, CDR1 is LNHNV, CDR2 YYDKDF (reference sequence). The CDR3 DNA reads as TGTGCCACCAGCAGTGGCAACCCGAACACTGAAGCTTTCTTT. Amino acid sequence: CATSSGNPNTEAFF.

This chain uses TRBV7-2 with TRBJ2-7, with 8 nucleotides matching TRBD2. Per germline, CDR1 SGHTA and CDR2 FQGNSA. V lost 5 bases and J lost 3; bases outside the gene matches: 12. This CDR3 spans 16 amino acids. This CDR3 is CASSRGLANPYYEQYF. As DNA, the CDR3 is TGTGCCAGCAGCCGTGGACTAGCTAATCCCTACTACGAGCAGTACTTC.

The DNA of the CDR3 is TGCAGCGTTGGGGACAGCATCAAAGCTTTCTTT. Amino acid sequence: CSVGDSIKAFF. This rearrangement joins TRBV29-1 to TRBJ1-1; 7 nucleotides align to TRBD1. The CDR3 length is 11 residues. Trimming removed 4 bases from V and 9 bases from J; junction bases left unmatched: 5. Germline loops: CDR1 SQVTM, CDR2 ANQGSEA.

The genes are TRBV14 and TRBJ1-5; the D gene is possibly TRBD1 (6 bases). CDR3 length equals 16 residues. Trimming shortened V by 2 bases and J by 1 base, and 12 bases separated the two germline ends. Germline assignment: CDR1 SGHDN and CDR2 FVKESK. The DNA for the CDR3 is TGTGCCAGCAGCCAACTTCGACAGGAAAGCAATCAGCCCCAGCATTTT. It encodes CASSQLRQESNQPQHF.

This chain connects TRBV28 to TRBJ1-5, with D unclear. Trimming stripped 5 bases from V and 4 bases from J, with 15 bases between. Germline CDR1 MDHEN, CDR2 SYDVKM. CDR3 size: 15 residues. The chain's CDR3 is CASSPGKTGNQPQHF. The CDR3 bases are TGTGCCAGCAGTCCGGGTAAGACGGGTAATCAGCCCCAGCATTTT.

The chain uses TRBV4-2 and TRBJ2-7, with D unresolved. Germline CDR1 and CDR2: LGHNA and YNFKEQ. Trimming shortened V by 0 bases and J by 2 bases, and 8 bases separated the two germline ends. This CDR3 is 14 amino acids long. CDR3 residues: CASSQESLTYEQYF. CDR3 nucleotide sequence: TGTGCCAGCAGCCAAGAATCTCTTACCTACGAGCAGTACTTC.

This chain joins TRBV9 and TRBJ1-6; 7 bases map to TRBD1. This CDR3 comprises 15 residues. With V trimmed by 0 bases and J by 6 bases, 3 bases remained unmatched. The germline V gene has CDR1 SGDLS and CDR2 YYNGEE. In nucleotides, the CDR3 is TGTGCCAGCAGCGTAGAGGGGGCTCCTAATTCACCCCTCCACTTT. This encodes CASSVEGAPNSPLHF.

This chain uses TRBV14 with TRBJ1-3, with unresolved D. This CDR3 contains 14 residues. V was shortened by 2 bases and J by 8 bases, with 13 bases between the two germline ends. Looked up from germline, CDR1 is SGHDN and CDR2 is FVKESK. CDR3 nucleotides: TGTGCCAGCAGCCAACGTGGGGAGGCCCACACCATATATTTT. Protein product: CASSQRGEAHTIYF.

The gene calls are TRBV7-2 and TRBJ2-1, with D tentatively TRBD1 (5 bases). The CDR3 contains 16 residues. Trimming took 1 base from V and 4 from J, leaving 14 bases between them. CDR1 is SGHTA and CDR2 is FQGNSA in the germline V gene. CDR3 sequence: CASSLDGQGGYNEQFF. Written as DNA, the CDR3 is TGTGCCAGCAGCTTAGACGGGCAGGGTGGGTACAATGAGCAGTTCTTC.

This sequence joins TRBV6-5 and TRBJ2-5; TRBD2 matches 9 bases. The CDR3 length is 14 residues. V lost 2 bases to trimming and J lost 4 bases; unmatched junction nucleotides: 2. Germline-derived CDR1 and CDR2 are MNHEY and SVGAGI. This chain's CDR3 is CASSYGTSRETQYF. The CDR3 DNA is TGTGCCAGCAGTTACGGGACTAGCCGAGAGACCCAGTACTTC.

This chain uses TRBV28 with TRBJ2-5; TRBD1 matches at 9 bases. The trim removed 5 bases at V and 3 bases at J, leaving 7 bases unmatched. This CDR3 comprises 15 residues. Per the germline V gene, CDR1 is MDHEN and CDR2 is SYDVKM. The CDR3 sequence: CASSPRDRVKETQYF. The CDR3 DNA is TGTGCCAGCAGTCCTCGGGACAGGGTAAAAGAGACCCAGTACTTC.

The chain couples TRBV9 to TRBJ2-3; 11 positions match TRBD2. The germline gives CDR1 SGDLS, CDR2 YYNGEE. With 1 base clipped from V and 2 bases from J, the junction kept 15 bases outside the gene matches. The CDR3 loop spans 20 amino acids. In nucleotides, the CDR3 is TGTGCCAGCAGCGTAAGGGTCCTAGCGGGGGGTAGGGGGGACACAGATACGCAGTATTTT. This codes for CASSVRVLAGGRGDTDTQYF.

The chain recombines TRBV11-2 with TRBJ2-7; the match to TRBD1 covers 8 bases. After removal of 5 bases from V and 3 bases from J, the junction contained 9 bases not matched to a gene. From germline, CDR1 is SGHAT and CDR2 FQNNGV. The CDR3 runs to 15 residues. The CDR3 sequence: CASSLQGATGYEQYF. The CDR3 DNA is TGTGCCAGCAGCCTGCAGGGGGCTACTGGCTACGAGCAGTACTTC.

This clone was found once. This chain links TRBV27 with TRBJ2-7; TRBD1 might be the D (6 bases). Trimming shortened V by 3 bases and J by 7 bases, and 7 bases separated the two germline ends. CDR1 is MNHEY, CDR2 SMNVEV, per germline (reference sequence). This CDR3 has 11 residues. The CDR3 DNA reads TGTGCCAGCAGTTTGGGGACAGAGCAGTACTTC. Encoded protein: CASSLGTEQYF.

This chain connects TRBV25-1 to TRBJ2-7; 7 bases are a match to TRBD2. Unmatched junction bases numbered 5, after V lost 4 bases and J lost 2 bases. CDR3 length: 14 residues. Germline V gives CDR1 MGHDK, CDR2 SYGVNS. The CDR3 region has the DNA TGTGCCAGCAGTGTAGGACTAGGAGCCTACGAGCAGTACTTC. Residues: CASSVGLGAYEQYF.

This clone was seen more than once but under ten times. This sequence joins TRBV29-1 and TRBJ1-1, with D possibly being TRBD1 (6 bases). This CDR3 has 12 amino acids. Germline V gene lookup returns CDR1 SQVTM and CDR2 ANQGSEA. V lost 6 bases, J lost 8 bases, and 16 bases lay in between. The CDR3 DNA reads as TGCAGCGTCAACAGGGACCCGCAGGAAGCTTTCTTT. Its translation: CSVNRDPQEAFF.

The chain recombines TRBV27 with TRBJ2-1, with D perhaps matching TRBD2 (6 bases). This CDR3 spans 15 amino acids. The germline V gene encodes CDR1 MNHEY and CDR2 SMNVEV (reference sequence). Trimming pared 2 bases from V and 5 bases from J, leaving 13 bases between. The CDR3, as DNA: TGTGCCAGCAGTTTAGCGTCTAGCGCTCACAATGAGCAGTTCTTC. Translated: CASSLASSAHNEQFF.

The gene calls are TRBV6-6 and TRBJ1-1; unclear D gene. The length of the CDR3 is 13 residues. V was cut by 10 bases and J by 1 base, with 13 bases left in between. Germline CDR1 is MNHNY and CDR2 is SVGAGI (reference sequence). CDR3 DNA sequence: TGTGCCATCGCGAGTGATGGGAACACTGAAGCTTTCTTT. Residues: CAIASDGNTEAFF.

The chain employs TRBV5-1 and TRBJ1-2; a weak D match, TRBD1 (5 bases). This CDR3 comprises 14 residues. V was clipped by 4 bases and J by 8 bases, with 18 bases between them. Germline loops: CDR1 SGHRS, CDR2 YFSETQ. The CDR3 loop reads CASSPPSRDRGYTF. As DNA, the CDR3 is TGCGCCAGCAGCCCGCCCTCCAGGGATCGGGGCTACACCTTC.

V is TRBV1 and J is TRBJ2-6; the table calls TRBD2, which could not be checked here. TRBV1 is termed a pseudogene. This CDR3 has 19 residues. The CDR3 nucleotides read TGCACCAGCAGCCGGACCCTTAGCGGGAGTTTATCTGGGGCCAACGTCCTGACTTTC. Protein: CTSSRTLSGSLSGANVLTF.

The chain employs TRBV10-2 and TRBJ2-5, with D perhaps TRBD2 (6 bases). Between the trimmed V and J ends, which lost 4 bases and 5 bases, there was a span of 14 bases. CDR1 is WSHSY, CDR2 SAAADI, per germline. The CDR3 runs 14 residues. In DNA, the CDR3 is TGCGCCAGCAGTGGCGGGGCCCCGAGGGAGACCCAGTACTTC. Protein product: CASSGGAPRETQYF.

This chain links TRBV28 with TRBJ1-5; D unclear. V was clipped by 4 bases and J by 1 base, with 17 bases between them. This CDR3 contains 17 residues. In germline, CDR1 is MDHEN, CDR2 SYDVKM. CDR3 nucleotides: TGTGCCAGCAGTTACTACGCGCCGGTGGAGAGCAATCAGCCCCAGCATTTT. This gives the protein CASSYYAPVESNQPQHF. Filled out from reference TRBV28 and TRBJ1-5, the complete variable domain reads DVKVTQSSRYLVKRTGEKVFLECVQDMDHENMFWYRQDPGLGLRLIYFSYDVKMKEKGDIPEGYSVSREKKERFSLILESASTNQTSMYLCASSYYAPVESNQPQHFGDGTRLSIL.

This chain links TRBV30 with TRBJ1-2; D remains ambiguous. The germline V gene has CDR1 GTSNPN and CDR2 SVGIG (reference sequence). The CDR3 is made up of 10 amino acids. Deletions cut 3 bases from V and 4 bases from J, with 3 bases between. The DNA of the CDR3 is TGTGCCTGGAGGAGCTATGGCTACACCTTC. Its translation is CAWRSYGYTF.

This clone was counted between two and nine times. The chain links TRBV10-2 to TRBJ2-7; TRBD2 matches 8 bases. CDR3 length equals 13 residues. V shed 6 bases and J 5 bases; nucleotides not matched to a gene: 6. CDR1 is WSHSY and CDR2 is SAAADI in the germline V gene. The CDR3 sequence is CASSEREKDEQYF. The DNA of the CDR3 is TGCGCCAGCAGCGAGCGGGAGAAGGACGAGCAGTACTTC.

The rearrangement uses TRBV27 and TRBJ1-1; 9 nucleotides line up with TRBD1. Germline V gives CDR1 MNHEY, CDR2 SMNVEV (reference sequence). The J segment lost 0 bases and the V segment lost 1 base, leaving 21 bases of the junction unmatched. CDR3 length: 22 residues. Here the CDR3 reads CASSLFPRGQGPGGPMNTEAFF. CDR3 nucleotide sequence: TGTGCCAGCAGTTTATTCCCACGGGGACAGGGACCTGGGGGACCCATGAACACTGAAGCTTTCTTT.

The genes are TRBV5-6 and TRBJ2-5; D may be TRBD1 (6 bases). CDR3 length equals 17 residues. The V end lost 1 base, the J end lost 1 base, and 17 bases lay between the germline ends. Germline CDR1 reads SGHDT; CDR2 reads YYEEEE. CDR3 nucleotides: TGTGCCAGCAGCTTGTCCCAACAGGGTTACCTCCAAGAGACCCAGTACTTC. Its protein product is CASSLSQQGYLQETQYF.

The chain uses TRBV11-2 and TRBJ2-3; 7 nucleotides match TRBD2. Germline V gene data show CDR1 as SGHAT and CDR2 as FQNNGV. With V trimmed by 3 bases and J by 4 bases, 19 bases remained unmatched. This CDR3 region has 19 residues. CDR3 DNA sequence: TGTGCCAGCAGCTTTTACGTCACGTCTGGCGGGAGCCATCCAGATACGCAGTATTTT. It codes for CASSFYVTSGGSHPDTQYF.

The CDR3 reads CASSTRDYPYNEQFF. CDR3 in DNA: TGTGCCAGCAGCACCCGGGACTACCCCTACAATGAGCAGTTCTTC. The chain employs TRBV7-2 and TRBJ2-1; TRBD2 agrees at 7 bases. The germline CDR1 and CDR2 sequences are SGHTA and FQGNSA. V was clipped by 5 bases and J by 2 bases; unmatched bases: 6. The CDR3 contains 15 residues.

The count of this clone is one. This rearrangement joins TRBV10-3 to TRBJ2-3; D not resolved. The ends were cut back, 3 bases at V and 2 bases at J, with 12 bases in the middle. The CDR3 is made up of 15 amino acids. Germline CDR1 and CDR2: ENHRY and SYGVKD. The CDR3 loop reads CAISETNQDTDTQYF. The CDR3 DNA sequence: TGTGCCATCAGTGAAACCAACCAGGACACAGATACGCAGTATTTT.

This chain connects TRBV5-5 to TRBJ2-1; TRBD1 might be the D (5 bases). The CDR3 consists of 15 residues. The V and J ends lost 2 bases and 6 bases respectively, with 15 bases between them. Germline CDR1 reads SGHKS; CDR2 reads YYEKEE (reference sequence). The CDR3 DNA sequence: TGTGCCAGCAGCTTTGGGTGGACACCCTTCAATGAGCAGTTCTTC. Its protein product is CASSFGWTPFNEQFF.